This T cell receptor (beta chain) was identified during a study of T cells in Graves' hyperthyroidism and ophthalmopathy. RNA transcripts served as the template for amplifying TCR beta CDR3 regions. HTBI primers drove first-round RT-PCR of the TCR CDR3. TCRdb called the multiplex PCR reads again in MiXCR, with one record for every CDR3 protein. Of about 480,000 distinct CDR3 sequences detected, approximately 23% appear once; the ten largest clones hold under 55%. Germline V lookup: CDR1 MDHEN, CDR2 SYDVKM. CDR3 length: 15 residues. Between the trimmed V and J ends, which lost 3 bases and 5 bases, there was a span of 17 bases. Comment on this clonotype: This may stem from a read error, because a much larger clone lies one nucleotide away.

Material for sequencing was blood. This chain links TRBV28 with TRBJ2-7, with D tentatively TRBD2 (7 bases). This clonotype was obtained from a woman aged 70-85 years with Graves' ophthalmopathy. DNA for the CDR3: TGTGCCAGCAGTTTCCGACGGGGGGCAAAGCACGAGCAGTACTTC. This sequence encodes CASSFRRGAKHEQYF.